This T cell receptor (beta chain) was observed in a study of OX40 agonist ivuxolimab in advanced cancers. Study-level points and caveats: Among some nonresponders, normalized T-cell clonal expansion was also low.

The repertoire was sequenced with immunoSEQ multiplex PCR; TCRdb's copy has only in-frame clones and lacks some. Among 41,000 or so clones listed, 85% were seen once. As to this clone: Antigen specificity is unknown.

The sequence was obtained from an adult with an advanced solid tumor such as melanoma, head and neck, liver or kidney cancer. The specimen comprised CD4+ or CD8+ T cells sorted from blood, sampled in a trial of the OX40 agonist ivuxolimab.

As DNA, the CDR3 is TGCGCCAGCAGCCCCCAGGGGACAGGCGGATTCCCCCCCTACGAGCAGTACTTC. Its protein is CASSPQGTGGFPPYEQYF. The rearrangement joins TRBV5-1 to TRBJ2-7; 8 bases line up with TRBD1. CDR1 and CDR2 from the germline V gene are SGHRS and YFSETQ. There are 18 residues in the CDR3. Unmatched junction bases numbered 17, after V lost 4 bases and J lost 2 bases.